One sample yielded the 6 T cell receptor beta chains listed below, sequenced in a study of blood T cell repertoires in COVID-19. Only in-frame clones appear in the TCRdb table, and some are missing; sequencing was by immunoSEQ multiplex PCR. The data show roughly 300,000 clones, with roughly 90% seen just once and 9% to 9.5% held by the top ten. Sequenced input: peripheral blood. These receptors all stem from a man aged 18-30 years with active or convalescent COVID-19.

This clone was observed a single time. This rearrangement joins TRBV6-5 to TRBJ2-3; tentatively, D is TRBD1 (6 bases). The CDR3 covers 13 residues. Trimming took 6 bases from V and 4 from J, leaving 11 bases between them. From germline, CDR1 is MNHEY and CDR2 SVGAGI. The CDR3 nucleotides are TGTGCCAGCAGCTTCAGGGGTGCAGATACGCAGTATTTT. It codes for CASSFRGADTQYF.

The table lists this clone with many counts. The chain combines TRBV6-1 with TRBJ2-7; TRBD2 agrees at 9 bases. CDR1 is MNHNS, CDR2 SASEGT, per germline. The junction had 3 bases not matched to a gene; V was cut back by 1 base and J by 2 bases. The CDR3 extends over 15 amino acids. The CDR3: CASSEESGGPYEQYF. The CDR3, as DNA: TGTGCCAGCAGTGAAGAGAGCGGGGGGCCCTACGAGCAGTACTTC.

The chain couples TRBV7-8 to TRBJ2-2; no definite D call. Trimming removed 4 bases at V and 4 bases at J, with 19 bases between. The CDR3 is made up of 17 amino acids. Germline CDR1 reads SGHVS; CDR2 reads FQNEAQ. In DNA, the CDR3 is TGTGCCAGCAGCTCCCCGCCAGGTCCTGCTCTCACCGGGGAGCTGTTTTTT. Protein product: CASSSPPGPALTGELFF.

This chain's CDR3 is CASSQRTGGETEAFF. The CDR3 nucleotides read TGCGCCAGCAGCCAACGGACAGGGGGGGAGACTGAAGCTTTCTTT. The genes are TRBV5-1 and TRBJ1-1, with 10 bases that match TRBD1. The length of the CDR3 is 15 residues. Germline V gene lookup returns CDR1 SGHRS and CDR2 YFSETQ. V shed 4 bases, J shed 5 bases, and the junction held 8 bases outside the gene matches.

The genes are TRBV6-5 and TRBJ1-1, with D possibly being TRBD1 (5 bases). The CDR3 sequence is 15 residues long. Trimming shortened V by 0 bases and J by 4 bases, and 12 bases separated the two germline ends. From germline, CDR1 is MNHEY and CDR2 SVGAGI. CDR3 in amino acids: CASSYSMGGGTEAFF. The CDR3 DNA reads as TGTGCCAGCAGTTACTCGATGGGGGGGGGCACTGAAGCTTTCTTT.

This chain joins TRBV6-5 and TRBJ1-6; D unclear. Germline values: CDR1 MNHEY, CDR2 SVGAGI. V gave up 2 bases and J gave up 4 bases, with 12 bases separating them. This CDR3 contains 16 residues. The CDR3 spells CASSYKRRAYNSPLHF. CDR3 DNA: TGTGCCAGCAGTTACAAGCGGAGGGCGTATAATTCACCCCTCCACTTT.